The clone carrying this TCR beta chain has just one count. Antigen specificity is unknown. This specimen comes from a study of cytomegalovirus exposure and HLA in healthy donors. Researchers ran the PCR with 60 Vbeta and 13 Jbeta primers. The data were produced by immunoSEQ multiplex PCR, yet TCRdb's version contains in-frame clones alone and is incomplete. The sample holds approximately 35,000 clones, 84% seen once. Trimming cost V 3 bases and J 6 bases, with 7 bases left between them. In germline, CDR1 is LNHDA, CDR2 SQIVND (reference sequence). This CDR3 is built from 12 residues. Study outcomes and limitations: TCR sequences were mostly rare, though some public TCRs occurred in many donors. Roughly uniform sequencing depth across donors was assumed, possibly incorrectly.

The source material was PBMCs. The source is a woman younger than 35 in good health and CMV-seronegative. The V gene is TRBV19, the J gene TRBJ2-3; perhaps TRBD2 as D (6 bases). DNA of the CDR3: TGTGCCAGTAGTATTGGGAGGGATACGCAGTATTTT. This gives the protein CASSIGRDTQYF.